This record covers a single T cell receptor beta chain. Its antigen is as yet unknown. This sample was included in a study of OX40 agonist ivuxolimab in advanced cancers. Whole-study results and caveats: Among patients with partial responses at 0.1-3.0 mg/kg, clonal expansion was among the lowest. CD4+ and CD8+ T cells in blood underwent clonal expansion by week 6 at 0.1 to 3.0 mg/kg.

Assay: immunoSEQ multiplex PCR; the TCRdb copy retains only in-frame clones and omits some. Of nearly 45,000 clones listed, roughly nine tenths are singletons. V was cut by 4 bases and J by 1 base, with 13 bases left in between. The CDR3 has 15 residues. The germline gives CDR1 SGDLS, CDR2 YYNGEE. J is TRBJ2-3 and V is TRBV9; possible D gene TRBD2, 6 bases. This sample comprised CD4+ or CD8+ T cells sorted from blood, obtained in a trial of the OX40 agonist ivuxolimab. This sequence was found in an adult with an advanced solid tumor such as melanoma, head and neck, liver or kidney cancer. The CDR3: CASSSTRGGTDTQYF. CDR3 bases: TGTGCCAGCAGCTCAACACGCGGGGGCACAGATACGCAGTATTTT.